The 17 T cell receptor beta chains presented below share a single source sample, sequenced in a study of T-cell memory formation after mild COVID-19 (dated by TCRdb to about 2021). Library preparation used 5' RACE. Sequencing instrument: Illumina NovaSeq 6000. TCRdb reprocessed the public reads (quality trimming at Q25 with fastp, clone calling with MiXCR) and kept in-frame beta chains. Here each entry gathers all rows of one CDR3 protein and keeps the most common genes and DNA. In all, the sample holds some 280,000 distinct CDR3 sequences, and 15% to 20% of those were seen once. The ten largest clones take up roughly 25% of the sample. The sequenced material came from PBMCs or a T cell subset sorted from them (not recorded which). The receptor source for this set is a man between 18 and 35 years old who had mild COVID-19 (a few samples of this study predate the infection). The sample titles of this study are shuffled in the database, so cell type and time point are left out; the donor was told from shared clones.

The chain couples TRBV12-3 or TRBV12-4 to TRBJ2-7; D is possibly TRBD1 (5 bases). This CDR3 comprises 12 residues. V lost 2 bases and J lost 6, with 8 bases in between. As DNA, the CDR3 is TGTGCCAGCAGTTTACTCCAGGGCGAGCAGTACGTC. Translation: CASSLLQGEQYV.

The rearrangement joins TRBV12-3 or TRBV12-4 to TRBJ2-5, with TRBD1 matching over 7 bases. This CDR3 region has 15 residues. V gave up 6 bases and J gave up 5 bases; unmatched junction bases: 12. Here the CDR3 reads CASRPTGARGETQYF. CDR3 sequence (DNA): TGTGCCAGCAGGCCCACAGGGGCTCGTGGTGAGACCCAGTACTTC.

This clonotype was counted at least ten times. The chain couples TRBV5-1 to TRBJ2-3; D might be TRBD2 (5 bases). V dropped 3 bases and J dropped 2 bases, with 10 bases sitting between them. The CDR3 runs 14 residues. CDR1 is SGHRS and CDR2 is YFSETQ in the germline V gene. The CDR3 reads CASSWTPVTDTQYF. In DNA form, the CDR3 reads TGCGCCAGCAGCTGGACTCCTGTCACAGATACGCAGTATTTT.

Only a few counts were recorded for this clonotype. V usage is TRBV7-3 and J usage is TRBJ2-1, with D possibly TRBD1 on 6 matching bases. The CDR3 consists of 16 residues. CDR1 SGHTA and CDR2 FQGTGA come from the germline V gene. V shed 0 bases and J shed 0 bases, with 9 bases lying between them. The CDR3 bases are TGTGCCAGCAGCTTAACGGCAGGGGTCTCCTACAATGAGCAGTTCTTC. Its translation: CASSLTAGVSYNEQFF.

The sample holds a few counts of this clonotype. The chain employs TRBV9 and TRBJ2-3; 9 bases map to TRBD2. Per germline, CDR1 SGDLS and CDR2 YYNGEE. This CDR3 is 18 amino acids long. Unmatched junction bases numbered 8, after V lost 0 bases and J lost 0 bases. This CDR3 is CASSVDWIAGASTDTQYF. The CDR3 DNA is TGTGCCAGCAGCGTAGATTGGATAGCGGGGGCTAGCACAGATACGCAGTATTTT.

This clonotype was counted only a few times. The genes are TRBV7-9 and TRBJ2-1; TRBD1 matches 9 bases. CDR1 is SEHNR and CDR2 is FQNEAQ in the germline V gene (reference sequence). Unmatched junction bases numbered 8, after V lost 3 bases and J lost 8 bases. The CDR3 runs 15 residues. The CDR3 nucleotides are TGTGCCAGCAGCTTTGGAGACAGGGGGAAAGATGAGCAGTTCTTC. Protein: CASSFGDRGKDEQFF.

Ten or more counts support this clonotype. The chain employs TRBV7-2 and TRBJ2-7; a weak D match, TRBD1 (5 bases). From germline, CDR1 is SGHTA and CDR2 FQGNSA. V was pared by 5 bases and J by 2 bases, with 13 bases between. This CDR3 is 14 amino acids long. In nucleotides, the CDR3 is TGTGCCAGCAGCCCTGCCAGGGCCCCCTACGAGCAGTACTTC. Amino acid sequence: CASSPARAPYEQYF. Full variable domain (rest looked up from reference TRBV7-2 and TRBJ2-7): GAGVSQSPSNKVTEKGKDVELRCDPISGHTALYWYRQSLGQGLEFLIYFQGNSAPDKSGLPSDRFSAERTGGSVSTLTIQRTQQEDSAVYLCASSPARAPYEQYFGPGTRLTVT.

This clonotype was found many times. This chain connects TRBV5-1 to TRBJ1-3; D remains unclear. Per the germline V gene, CDR1 is SGHRS and CDR2 is YFSETQ. CDR3 size: 16 residues. V was clipped by 0 bases and J by 0 bases, with 10 bases between them. The CDR3: CASSLGETSSGNTIYF. CDR3 nucleotide sequence: TGCGCCAGCAGCTTGGGAGAGACGAGCTCTGGAAACACCATATATTTT.

This clonotype has only a few counts. CDR3 nucleotides: TGTGCCAGCGGGGGTTACAATGAGCAGTTCTTC. It encodes CASGGYNEQFF. The chain has TRBV12-3 or TRBV12-4 and TRBJ2-1, with D tentatively TRBD1 or TRBD2 (5 bases each). CDR3 length: 11 residues. Trimming took off 8 bases at V and 4 bases at J, with 6 bases between the two ends.

This rearrangement joins TRBV5-1 to TRBJ2-2, with 9 nucleotides matching TRBD2. The J segment lost 1 base and the V segment lost 5 bases, leaving 3 bases of the junction unmatched. Per germline, CDR1 SGHRS and CDR2 YFSETQ. The CDR3 sequence is 15 residues long. The CDR3 sequence is CASRRAGGNTGELFF. CDR3 bases: TGCGCCAGCAGAAGAGCGGGGGGGAACACCGGGGAGCTGTTTTTT.

In this sample, this clonotype turned up once. The gene calls are TRBV6-5 and TRBJ1-1; unclear D gene. The germline V and J ends were trimmed by 6 bases and 11 bases, with 16 bases remaining between them. CDR1 and CDR2 from the germline V gene are MNHEY and SVGAGI. This CDR3 spans 12 amino acids. CDR3 amino acids: CASSEAGRAAFF. The CDR3 DNA reads TGTGCCAGCAGCGAGGCTGGAAGGGCCGCTTTCTTT.

This clonotype has ten or more counts. The rearrangement uses TRBV28 and TRBJ1-5; TRBD1 aligns across 9 bases. The J segment lost 4 bases and the V segment lost 5 bases, leaving 3 bases of the junction unmatched. The CDR3 spans 14 residues. Germline V CDR1 and CDR2: MDHEN, SYDVKM. The DNA for the CDR3 is TGTGCCAGCAGTCTTGGGACAGGGAATCAGCCCCAGCATTTT. It codes for CASSLGTGNQPQHF.

This chain connects TRBV4-3 to TRBJ1-6; TRBD1 is a possible D gene (5 bases). The V and J ends lost 1 base and 0 bases respectively, with 10 bases between them. The CDR3 consists of 17 residues. Per germline, CDR1 LGHNA and CDR2 YSLEER. The CDR3 loop reads CASSQGSRGSYNSPLHF. The CDR3 coding sequence is TGCGCCAGCAGCCAAGGATCGAGGGGCTCCTATAATTCACCCCTCCACTTT.

The sample holds a few counts of this clonotype. The chain couples TRBV27 to TRBJ2-4, with 8 bases aligning to TRBD1. Germline V CDR1 and CDR2: MNHEY, SMNVEV (reference sequence). J lost 6 bases, V lost 1 base, and 5 bases had no gene match. The CDR3 runs 15 residues. The CDR3 DNA reads as TGTGCCAGCAGTTTATACGGGACAGGCCGAAACATTCAGTACTTC. Amino acid sequence: CASSLYGTGRNIQYF.

This clonotype was recorded at least ten times. The chain employs TRBV7-2 and TRBJ2-2, with 11 bases aligning to TRBD2. J was trimmed by 3 bases and V by 6 bases; bases with no gene match: 3. Germline CDR1 is SGHTA and CDR2 is FQGNSA. This CDR3 comprises 15 residues. The CDR3 sequence is CASRLLAGDTGELFF. The CDR3 DNA reads TGTGCCAGCAGGTTACTAGCGGGGGACACCGGGGAGCTGTTTTTT.

The genes are TRBV4-1 and TRBJ2-3; D perhaps matches TRBD2 (5 bases). The CDR3 extends over 18 amino acids. In germline, CDR1 is MGHRA, CDR2 YSYEKL. V lost 0 bases and J 0 bases, leaving 16 bases between the germline ends. The CDR3 sequence is CASSQDYSDGESTDTQYF. The CDR3, as DNA: TGCGCCAGCAGCCAAGATTACTCGGACGGGGAGAGCACAGATACGCAGTATTTT.

The rearrangement uses TRBV28 and TRBJ1-2; TRBD1 might be the D (6 bases). The CDR3 is 14 amino acids. With 6 bases removed from V and 4 bases from J, the gap between germline ends came to 15 bases. Per the germline V gene, CDR1 is MDHEN and CDR2 is SYDVKM. The CDR3 reads CASRLVTGRYGYTF. CDR3 DNA: TGTGCCAGCAGATTGGTGACAGGTCGCTATGGCTACACCTTC.